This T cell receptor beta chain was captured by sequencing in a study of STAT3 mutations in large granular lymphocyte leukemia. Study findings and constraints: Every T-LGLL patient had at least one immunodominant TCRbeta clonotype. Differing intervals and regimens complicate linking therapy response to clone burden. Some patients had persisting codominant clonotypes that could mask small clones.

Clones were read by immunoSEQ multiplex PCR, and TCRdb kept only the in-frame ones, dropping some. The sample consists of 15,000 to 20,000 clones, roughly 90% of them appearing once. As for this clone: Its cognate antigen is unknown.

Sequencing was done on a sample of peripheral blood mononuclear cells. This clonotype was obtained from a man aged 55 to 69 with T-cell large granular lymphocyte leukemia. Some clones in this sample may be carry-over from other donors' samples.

The CDR3 DNA reads TGTGCCAGCACCGCGAACACCGGGGAGCTGTTTTTT. Protein: CASTANTGELFF. V is TRBV28 and J is TRBJ2-2; D not resolved. V was pared by 7 bases and J by 0 bases, with 3 bases between. This CDR3 comprises 12 residues. Germline values: CDR1 MDHEN, CDR2 SYDVKM.